Listed below are T cell receptor beta chains from one sample, sequenced in a study of T cell changes during pregnancy in multiple sclerosis. TCRdb's table, derived via immunoSEQ multiplex PCR, lists solely in-frame clones and lacks some. The data contain some 80,000 clones, about 90% of them seen just once; the ten biggest clones take up more than 0.8%. This material consisted of peripheral blood, taken in the first trimester of pregnancy. The receptors derive from a female donor in good health, enrolled as a control in a pregnancy study. The CDR3 runs from the conserved cysteine through the conserved F or W. D genes are given only for firm matches. Size is omitted from some rows. Given values are once, few, many or a class for expanded clones.

abundance	d_gene	j_gene	v_gene	CDR3nt	CDR3aa
-	-	TRBJ2-1	TRBV27	TGTGCCAGCAGTTATGACTCCGGCGCCTACAATGAGCAGTTCTTC	CASSYDSGAYNEQFF
-	TRBD1	TRBJ2-2	TRBV6-5	TGTGCCAGCAGTTACCAGGGGGCGAACACCGGGGAGCTGTTTTTT	CASSYQGANTGELFF
-	TRBD1	TRBJ2-2	TRBV19	TGTGCCAGTAGTATTTATTCAGGGGGCGGGGAGCTGTTTTTT	CASSIYSGGGELFF
-	-	TRBJ1-5	TRBV4-1	TGCGCCAGCAGCCAAGGCCGGGCCAGGGCGGGCAATCAGCCCCAGCATTTT	CASSQGRARAGNQPQHF
-	TRBD1	TRBJ1-5	TRBV9	TGTGCCAGCAGCGCACGGACAGGGGACAAATATAGCAATCAGCCCCAGCATTTT	CASSARTGDKYSNQPQHF
-	TRBD1	TRBJ1-2	TRBV18	TGTGCCAGCTCACCCGAGACAGGGGACTATGGCTACACCTTC	CASSPETGDYGYTF
once	TRBD2	TRBJ2-1	TRBV2	TGTGCCAGCAGTGAAGCTGGGGCTAGCGGGGGCCTCTACAATGAGCAGTTCTTC	CASSEAGASGGLYNEQFF
-	-	TRBJ1-1	TRBV5-1	TGCGCCAGCAGCTTGACAGGGAGGGACACTGAAGCTTTCTTT	CASSLTGRDTEAFF
-	-	TRBJ1-1	TRBV4-3	TGCGCCAGCAGCCAAGTGGAGGACACTGAAGCTTTCTTT	CASSQVEDTEAFF
-	TRBD1	TRBJ1-5	TRBV6-5	TGTGCCAGCAGTGCGGACAGGGGACTCAATCAGCCCCAGCATTTT	CASSADRGLNQPQHF
-	-	TRBJ2-5	TRBV9	TGTGCCAGCAGCGTAGGCCAGCAAGAGACCCAGTACTTC	CASSVGQQETQYF
-	-	TRBJ1-2	TRBV28	TGTGCCAGCGTTCATACCGACTGGAACTATGGCTACACCTTC	CASVHTDWNYGYTF
-	TRBD2	TRBJ2-7	TRBV6-5	TGTGCCAGCAGTTACCGTCTAGCGGGTTCCTACGAGCAGTACTTC	CASSYRLAGSYEQYF
-	-	TRBJ2-1	TRBV10-3	TGTGCCATCAGTGACCCTCTGGCAGGTCGTCAAGAGAATGAGCAGTTCTTC	CAISDPLAGRQENEQFF
-	-	TRBJ2-5	TRBV7-2	TGTGCCAGCAGCCGGGTCGGCGGAGAGACCCAGTACTTC	CASSRVGGETQYF
-	-	TRBJ1-2	TRBV7-8	TGTGCCAGCAGCTTAGTGGTGGGCAGGGTGGGCTATGGCTACACCTTC	CASSLVVGRVGYGYTF